These 31 T cell receptor beta chains came from one sample sequenced in a study of STAT5B mutations in CD4+ large granular lymphocyte leukemia. The table came from immunoSEQ multiplex PCR; TCRdb's copy has only in-frame clones and leaves some out. Of approximately 20,000 clones detected, 70% appear once; the ten largest clones hold 30%. The sequencing sample was made of CD4+ T cells from blood buffy coats. These receptors came from a human donor in good health.

The chain uses TRBV27 and TRBJ1-3, with 9 bases matching TRBD1. From germline, CDR1 is MNHEY and CDR2 SMNVEV (reference sequence). After removal of 7 bases from V and 2 bases from J, the junction contained 15 bases not matched to a gene. This CDR3 is built from 18 residues. The CDR3 here is CASTPPSIRDRAGNTIYF. The CDR3 DNA is TGTGCCAGCACACCCCCCTCTATAAGGGACAGGGCTGGAAACACCATATATTTT.

V usage is TRBV2 and J usage is TRBJ2-1; D is possibly TRBD1 (5 bases). The CDR3 sequence is 15 residues long. Trimming pared 3 bases from V and 8 bases from J, leaving 17 bases between. Germline CDR1 SNHLY, CDR2 FYNNEI. The CDR3 sequence: CASSEFQGTLDEQFF. The CDR3 DNA follows: TGTGCCAGCAGTGAGTTCCAGGGTACTTTGGATGAGCAGTTCTTC.

The J gene is TRBJ1-6, the V gene TRBV7-9; 7 bases map to TRBD1. The junction had 6 bases not matched to a gene; V was cut back by 2 bases and J by 14 bases. The CDR3 has 13 residues. Looked up from germline, CDR1 is SEHNR and CDR2 is FQNEAQ (reference sequence). In nucleotides, the CDR3 is TGTGCCAGCAGCTTAACTCAAGGGGGCACCCTCCACTTT. It codes for CASSLTQGGTLHF. Variable domain in full (rest from reference TRBV7-9 and TRBJ1-6): DTGVSQNPRHKITKRGQNVTFRCDPISEHNRLYWYRQTLGQGPEFLTYFQNEAQLEKSRLLSDRFSAERPKGSFSTLEIQRTEQGDSAMYLCASSLTQGGTLHFGNGTRLTVT.

V usage is TRBV10-1 and J usage is TRBJ2-5, with TRBD1 matching 7 bases. The CDR3 extends over 15 amino acids. V dropped 2 bases and J dropped 5; count of bases not matched to a gene: 8. The V gene's germline CDR1 is WNHNN and CDR2 SYGVQD (reference sequence). Here the CDR3 reads CASSEERGLRETQYF. The CDR3 DNA reads TGCGCCAGCAGTGAGGAAAGGGGGCTCCGGGAGACCCAGTACTTC.

This clone was detected only once. The chain employs TRBV29-1 and TRBJ1-2; D is unresolved. Looked up from germline, CDR1 is SQVTM and CDR2 is ANQGSEA. The V end lost 7 bases, the J end lost 8 bases, and 23 bases lay between the germline ends. The CDR3 spans 14 residues. Here the CDR3 DNA reads TGCAGCGCCACGTTAAGGACGGCCGGCGAGGGCTACACCTTC. It specifies CSATLRTAGEGYTF.

V and J are TRBV4-3 and TRBJ1-2; 8 nucleotides match TRBD1. V was clipped by 0 bases and J by 4 bases; unmatched bases: 7. The CDR3 runs to 16 residues. The germline V gene has CDR1 LGHNA and CDR2 YSLEER. The CDR3, as DNA: TGCGCCAGCAGCCAAGATGTGGACAGGGCTACCTATGGCTACACCTTC. It specifies CASSQDVDRATYGYTF.

The CDR3 sequence: CASSGYMNTGELFF. CDR3 nucleotide sequence: TGTGCCAGCAGTGGGTACATGAACACCGGGGAGCTGTTTTTT. The gene calls are TRBV25-1 and TRBJ2-2; D is ambiguous. The V and J ends lost 4 bases and 1 base respectively, with 7 bases between them. From germline, CDR1 is MGHDK and CDR2 SYGVNS. The CDR3 contains 14 residues.

The chain recombines TRBV6-5 with TRBJ2-7; D gene ambiguous. Between the trimmed V and J ends, which lost 10 bases and 7 bases, there was a span of 23 bases. The CDR3 contains 14 residues. Germline V gives CDR1 MNHEY, CDR2 SVGAGI. CDR3 residues: CATRPGTATVEQYF. In nucleotides, the CDR3 is TGTGCCACACGGCCCGGTACGGCAACCGTGGAGCAGTACTTC.

There are a few counts of this clone. The V gene is TRBV2, the J gene TRBJ2-7, with a tentative D call TRBD2 (5 bases). CDR3 length: 14 amino acids. V was clipped by 6 bases and J by 6 bases, with 18 bases between them. Germline CDR1 and CDR2: SNHLY and FYNNEI. CDR3 sequence: CASRSEGTSGEQYF. The CDR3 nucleotides read TGTGCCAGCAGATCCGAGGGAACCTCTGGCGAGCAGTACTTC. Full variable domain (missing parts from reference TRBV2 and TRBJ2-7): EPEVTQTPSHQVTQMGQEVILRCVPISNHLYFYWYRQILGQKVEFLVSFYNNEISEKSEIFDDQFSVERPDGSNFTLKIRSTKLEDSAMYFCASRSEGTSGEQYFGPGTRLTVT.

The V and J genes are TRBV7-9 and TRBJ2-6; unclear D gene. CDR3 length equals 16 residues. CDR1 is SEHNR and CDR2 is FQNEAQ in the germline V gene (reference sequence). The V end lost 1 base, the J end lost 0 bases, and 7 bases lay between the germline ends. In nucleotides, the CDR3 is TGTGCCAGCAGCTTAGATGTCAGCTCTGGGGCCAACGTCCTGACTTTC. Translated, it gives CASSLDVSSGANVLTF.

The V gene is TRBV15, the J gene TRBJ2-3, with 9 bases fitting TRBD2. The V gene's germline CDR1 is LNHNV and CDR2 YYDKDF (reference sequence). CDR3 length equals 17 residues. Trimming at V came to 5 bases and at J to 2 bases, leaving 11 bases not matched to a gene. CDR3 in amino acids: CATSGLGAGGSTDTQYF. CDR3 DNA: TGTGCCACCAGCGGGTTAGGAGCGGGGGGATCCACAGATACGCAGTATTTT.

This clone was seen only a few times. The chain uses TRBV7-9 and TRBJ1-1; D call uncertain. Germline lookup yields CDR1 SEHNR and CDR2 FQNEAQ (reference sequence). V lost 5 bases and J lost 4, with 8 bases in between. The CDR3 spans 12 residues. The CDR3 reads CASSRPSTEAFF. In nucleotides, the CDR3 is TGTGCCAGCAGCCGACCATCCACTGAAGCTTTCTTT.

This chain links TRBV2 with TRBJ2-5; D is possibly TRBD1 (5 bases). The CDR3 consists of 13 residues. The V gene lost 3 bases and the J gene lost 5 bases, with 10 bases spanning the gap. CDR1 and CDR2 from the germline V gene are SNHLY and FYNNEI. The CDR3 spells CASSEDMRETQYF. In DNA, the CDR3 is TGTGCCAGCAGTGAGGACATGCGGGAGACCCAGTACTTC.

The chain combines TRBV30 with TRBJ2-6; D uncertain. The CDR3 has 14 residues. V was trimmed by 5 bases and J by 5 bases, leaving 13 bases between them. Germline V gives CDR1 GTSNPN, CDR2 SVGIG (reference sequence). CDR3 in DNA: TGTGCCTGGGCCCAGGCCCAATGGGCCAACGTCCTGACTTTC. Amino acids: CAWAQAQWANVLTF.

The chain recombines TRBV5-1 with TRBJ2-7, with a possible D match to TRBD1 (7 bases). V was pared by 4 bases and J by 3 bases, with 17 bases between. Germline CDR1 SGHRS, CDR2 YFSETQ. CDR3 length equals 15 residues. The CDR3 sequence: CASSPQGGALYEQYF. The DNA for the CDR3 is TGCGCCAGCAGCCCGCAGGGGGGCGCCCTCTACGAGCAGTACTTC.

The gene calls are TRBV4-3 and TRBJ2-2, with D perhaps matching TRBD1 or TRBD2 (5 bases each). V was shortened by 3 bases and J by 0 bases, with 14 bases between the two germline ends. The germline V gene has CDR1 LGHNA and CDR2 YSLEER. There are 17 residues in the CDR3. The DNA of the CDR3 is TGCGCCAGCAGCCAGCAATACGGGGCCTCGAACACCGGGGAGCTGTTTTTT. Translation gives CASSQQYGASNTGELFF.

This clone was found a few times. The chain uses TRBV11-2 and TRBJ2-2; TRBD1 or TRBD2 may be the D gene (6 bases each). Per germline, CDR1 SGHAT and CDR2 FQNNGV. V was shortened by 4 bases and J by 14 bases, with 17 bases between the two germline ends. This CDR3 is 13 amino acids long. This chain's CDR3 is CASSSDRIGGLFF. The CDR3 DNA sequence: TGTGCCAGCAGCTCCGACAGAATCGGGGGCCTGTTTTTT.

This rearrangement joins TRBV12-5 to TRBJ2-2, with a tentative D call TRBD2 (5 bases). This CDR3 has 14 residues. Germline-derived CDR1 and CDR2 are LGHNT and FRNRAP. V was shortened by 1 base and J by 7 bases, with 10 bases between the two germline ends. The CDR3 sequence is CASGLGPEGGELFF. Written as DNA, the CDR3 is TGTGCTAGTGGTTTGGGCCCAGAGGGCGGGGAGCTGTTTTTT.

The V and J genes are TRBV19 and TRBJ2-1, with TRBD2 identical over 14 bases. The junction had 8 bases not matched to a gene; V was cut back by 6 bases and J by 7 bases. The CDR3 spans 16 residues. CDR1 and CDR2 from the germline V gene are LNHDA and SQIVND (reference sequence). The CDR3 DNA sequence: TGTGCCAGTAGGGCGGGACTAGCGGGGGCATCGAATGAGCAGTTCTTC. Protein product: CASRAGLAGASNEQFF.

This clone was recorded a few times. The CDR3 DNA follows: TGTGCCAGCAGCATGGACAGGAGCTCCTATAATTCACCCCTCCACTTT. It specifies CASSMDRSSYNSPLHF. The chain employs TRBV5-8 and TRBJ1-6, with 7 bases fitting TRBD1. Germline lookup yields CDR1 SGHTS and CDR2 YDEGEE. The length of the CDR3 is 16 residues. V gave up 4 bases and J gave up 0 bases; unmatched junction bases: 4.

CDR3 DNA sequence: TGTGCCAGCAGTTCAGGCCCCCGCGGCTACACCTTC. Amino acid sequence: CASSSGPRGYTF. The chain has TRBV28 and TRBJ1-2; no clear D. The ends were cut back, 4 bases at V and 8 bases at J, with 11 bases in the middle. The CDR3 covers 12 residues. In germline, CDR1 is MDHEN, CDR2 SYDVKM.

This clone has a handful of counts. The chain couples TRBV29-1 to TRBJ1-2; TRBD1 agrees at 10 bases. CDR1 is SQVTM, CDR2 ANQGSEA, per germline. CDR3 length equals 12 residues. V trimming: 4 bases; J trimming: 10 bases; junction bases outside the gene matches: 6. The CDR3 here is CSVAGTGALYTF. As DNA, the CDR3 is TGCAGCGTTGCCGGGACAGGGGCCCTCTACACCTTC.

This clone showed up just a few times. The chain carries TRBV5-1 and TRBJ2-7; D is perhaps TRBD2 (7 bases). The CDR3 is made up of 13 amino acids. The V gene's germline CDR1 is SGHRS and CDR2 YFSETQ. Trimming cost V 1 base and J 7 bases, with 12 bases left between them. CDR3 in DNA: TGCGCCAGCAGCTTGAAGGGGAGGGGGGAGCAGTACTTC. As protein: CASSLKGRGEQYF.

By sample share, this clone is medium-sized. The V and J genes are TRBV10-3 and TRBJ2-2; no reliable D call. This CDR3 comprises 13 residues. Germline V CDR1 and CDR2: ENHRY, SYGVKD. V was clipped by 8 bases and J by 5 bases, with 12 bases between them. The CDR3 DNA follows: TGTGCCATCGGTAGACTCAAGACCGGGGAGCTGTTTTTT. Amino acid sequence: CAIGRLKTGELFF.

This clone has more than one count but fewer than ten. The chain has TRBV7-7 and TRBJ2-2, with D maybe TRBD1 (6 bases). This CDR3 spans 15 amino acids. V lost 3 bases to trimming and J lost 5 bases, with 13 bases between them. The germline V gene encodes CDR1 SSHAT and CDR2 FNYEAQ (reference sequence). CDR3 sequence (DNA): TGTGCCAGCAGCTTTTCAGGGGTTGGGACCGGGGAGCTGTTTTTT. Amino acid sequence: CASSFSGVGTGELFF.

The chain combines TRBV5-1 with TRBJ2-3, with D possibly TRBD1 on 6 matching bases. Trimming took 0 bases from V and 0 from J, leaving 8 bases between them. Germline lookup yields CDR1 SGHRS and CDR2 YFSETQ. The CDR3 consists of 15 residues. The CDR3 DNA reads as TGCGCCAGCAGCTTGGTGGGGGCTAGCACAGATACGCAGTATTTT. Amino acids: CASSLVGASTDTQYF.

The CDR3 region is CASSYSETSGEKLFF. The CDR3 nucleotides are TGTGCCAGCAGTTACTCGGAGACATCGGGAGAAAAACTGTTTTTT. The rearrangement uses TRBV6-6 and TRBJ1-4, with D unclear. The germline V gene has CDR1 MNHNY and CDR2 SVGAGI (reference sequence). The CDR3 length is 15 residues. Trimming removed 0 bases from V and 8 bases from J, with 13 bases in between.

V and J are TRBV9 and TRBJ2-3; no clear D gene. The germline V gene has CDR1 SGDLS and CDR2 YYNGEE. V lost 3 bases, J lost 0 bases, and 11 bases lay in between. CDR3 length: 15 residues. CDR3: CASSGSVGSTDTQYF. CDR3 sequence (DNA): TGTGCCAGCAGCGGTTCTGTAGGGAGCACAGATACGCAGTATTTT.

J is TRBJ2-7 and V is TRBV7-9; tentative D call: TRBD1 (6 bases). Between the trimmed V and J ends, which lost 4 bases and 3 bases, there was a span of 25 bases. Germline V gene data show CDR1 as SEHNR and CDR2 as FQNEAQ (reference sequence). The CDR3 has 18 residues. CDR3 in amino acids: CASSSDNPTRGNFYEQYF. CDR3 nucleotide sequence: TGTGCCAGCAGCTCCGACAACCCCACCAGGGGTAATTTCTACGAGCAGTACTTC.

This sequence joins TRBV6-5 and TRBJ2-7; 8 nucleotides align to TRBD2. Unmatched junction bases numbered 6, after V lost 7 bases and J lost 7 bases. Germline V gene lookup returns CDR1 MNHEY and CDR2 SVGAGI. The CDR3 is made up of 12 amino acids. The CDR3 loop is CASTQGGGEQYF. DNA for the CDR3: TGTGCCAGCACCCAGGGCGGGGGGGAGCAGTACTTC.

CDR3 nucleotide sequence: TGTGCCAGCAGCTCCGATCCGGGACTTTATGGCTACACCTTC. Protein sequence: CASSSDPGLYGYTF. This rearrangement joins TRBV6-5 to TRBJ1-2, with TRBD1 as a possible D gene (5 bases). The CDR3 covers 14 residues. V lost 6 bases and J 5 bases, leaving 16 bases between the germline ends. Per the germline V gene, CDR1 is MNHEY and CDR2 is SVGAGI.